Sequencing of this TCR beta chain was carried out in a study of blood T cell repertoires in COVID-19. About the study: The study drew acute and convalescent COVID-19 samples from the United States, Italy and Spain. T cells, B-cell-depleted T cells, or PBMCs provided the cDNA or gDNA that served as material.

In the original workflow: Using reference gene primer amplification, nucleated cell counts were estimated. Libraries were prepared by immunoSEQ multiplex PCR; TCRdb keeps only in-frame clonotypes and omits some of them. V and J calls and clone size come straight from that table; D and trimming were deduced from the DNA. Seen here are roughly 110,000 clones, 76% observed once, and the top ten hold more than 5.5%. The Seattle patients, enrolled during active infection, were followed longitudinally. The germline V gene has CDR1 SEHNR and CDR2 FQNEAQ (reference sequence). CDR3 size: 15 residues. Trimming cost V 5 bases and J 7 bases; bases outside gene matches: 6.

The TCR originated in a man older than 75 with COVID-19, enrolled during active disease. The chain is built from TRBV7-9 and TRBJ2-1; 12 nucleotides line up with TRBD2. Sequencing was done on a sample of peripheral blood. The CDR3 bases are TGTGCCAGCAGCGGGGCTAGCGGGAGGGGTAATGAGCAGTTCTTC. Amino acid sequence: CASSGASGRGNEQFF.